These 17 T cell receptor beta chains share one sample of origin, sequenced in a study of cytomegalovirus exposure and HLA in healthy donors. This PCR relied on a set of 60 Vbeta primers and 13 Jbeta primers. Here immunoSEQ multiplex PCR was the method, and the copy in TCRdb shows in-frame clones only, minus some. The sample carries roughly 120,000 clones, roughly four fifths recorded once. Input material: PBMCs. These receptors all stem from a man aged 45-60 years in good health and CMV-seropositive.

The sample holds one count of this clone. The chain combines TRBV4-1 with TRBJ2-4; 9 nucleotides agree with TRBD1. This CDR3 region has 15 residues. Germline V lookup: CDR1 MGHRA, CDR2 YSYEKL. Germline trimming cut 6 bases from V and 1 base from J; bases unmatched to any gene: 4. In DNA form, the CDR3 reads TGCGCCAGCAGACCACAGGGGGCGGCCAAAAACATTCAGTACTTC. Translated, it gives CASRPQGAAKNIQYF.

V and J are TRBV7-9 and TRBJ2-6; D unresolved. The CDR3 spans 17 residues. Germline values: CDR1 SEHNR, CDR2 FQNEAQ (reference sequence). V was trimmed by 5 bases and J by 4 bases, leaving 18 bases between them. CDR3 sequence reads: CASSPYPMNSGANVLTF. Here the CDR3 DNA reads TGTGCCAGCAGCCCATACCCAATGAATAGCGGGGCCAACGTCCTGACTTTC.

This clone has a handful of counts. The CDR3 region has the DNA TGCGCCAGCAGCCGGGACAGCCGGTACCAAGAGACCCAGTACTTC. The encoded protein is CASSRDSRYQETQYF. The rearrangement joins TRBV4-1 to TRBJ2-5; 7 bases are shared with TRBD1. The CDR3 consists of 15 residues. The junction had 5 bases not matched to a gene; V was cut back by 4 bases and J by 0 bases. CDR1 and CDR2 from the germline V gene are MGHRA and YSYEKL.

This chain uses TRBV27 with TRBJ2-3; 12 bases agree with TRBD2. V dropped 7 bases and J dropped 6; count of bases not matched to a gene: 8. The CDR3 sequence is 15 residues long. CDR1 and CDR2 from the germline V gene are MNHEY and SMNVEV (reference sequence). In nucleotides, the CDR3 is TGTGCCAGCAACCGTCTAGCGGGGGGGGCGGATACGCAGTATTTT. Its translation is CASNRLAGGADTQYF.

In its sample, this clone was seen a few times. Within the sample, other DNA sequences also encode this same CDR3. The rearrangement uses TRBV27 and TRBJ2-7, with D possibly being TRBD1 (5 bases). The length of the CDR3 is 12 residues. V was clipped by 6 bases and J by 0 bases, with 6 bases between them. The V gene's germline CDR1 is MNHEY and CDR2 SMNVEV (reference sequence). CDR3 nucleotide sequence: TGTGCCAGCAGGGACAACTCCTACGAGCAGTACTTC. Translating it yields CASRDNSYEQYF.

The chain links TRBV7-8 to TRBJ1-1; 10 bases line up with TRBD1. The V segment lost 5 bases and the J segment 1 base; nucleotides outside the gene matches: 7. Germline V gene lookup returns CDR1 SGHVS and CDR2 FQNEAQ. The CDR3 is 16 residues long. The CDR3 nucleotides are TGTGCCAGCAGCCCAGGGACAGGGGTTGGGAACACTGAAGCTTTCTTT. Its translation is CASSPGTGVGNTEAFF. The whole variable domain, filled in from reference TRBV7-8 and TRBJ1-1, reads GAGVSQSPRYKVAKRGQDVALRCDPISGHVSLFWYQQALGQGPEFLTYFQNEAQLDKSGLPSDRFFAERPEGSVSTLKIQRTQQEDSAVYLCASSPGTGVGNTEAFFGQGTRLTVV.

In its sample, this clone was seen once. The genes are TRBV2 and TRBJ1-4, with 9 bases lining up with TRBD1. Losses at the gene ends were 5 bases for V and 1 base for J; bases not matched to a gene: 5. CDR1 is SNHLY, CDR2 FYNNEI, per germline. The CDR3 sequence is 16 residues long. The CDR3 bases are TGTGCCAGCAGTCTTGGACAGGGGAGAACTAATGAAAAACTGTTTTTT. Translating gives CASSLGQGRTNEKLFF.

The gene calls are TRBV6-5 and TRBJ1-4; no reliable D call. The CDR3 runs 16 residues. Deletions cut 0 bases from V and 0 bases from J, with 8 bases between. Germline lookup yields CDR1 MNHEY and CDR2 SVGAGI. CDR3 DNA sequence: TGTGCCAGCAGTTACTCGCGGTTCGCAACTAATGAAAAACTGTTTTTT. This translates into CASSYSRFATNEKLFF.

The chain has TRBV6-1 and TRBJ1-5; possibly TRBD1 for D (6 bases). Trimming removed 6 bases from V and 3 bases from J, with 12 bases in between. CDR1 and CDR2 from the germline V gene are MNHNS and SASEGT. CDR3 length: 14 residues. For the CDR3, the DNA is TGTGCCAGCAGGCCAGGGGCCTCCAATCAGCCCCAGCATTTT. Translated: CASRPGASNQPQHF.

The V call is TRBV7-9, the J call TRBJ2-7, with a possible D match to TRBD1 (6 bases). Germline CDR1 is SEHNR and CDR2 is FQNEAQ (reference sequence). The CDR3 spans 14 residues. Trimming took off 4 bases at V and 2 bases at J, with 12 bases between the two ends. Here the CDR3 DNA reads TGTGCCAGCAGCTCTTCCAGGGGAGCCTACGAGCAGTACTTC. It translates to CASSSSRGAYEQYF.

This clone was seen only once. The chain uses TRBV18 and TRBJ2-7, with 9 positions matching TRBD1. The trim removed 6 bases at V and 2 bases at J, leaving 14 bases unmatched. Germline V gives CDR1 KGHSH, CDR2 LQKENI. This CDR3 is built from 17 residues. The CDR3 is CASSPQGPGQGPYEQYF. CDR3 coding DNA: TGTGCCAGCTCGCCCCAGGGGCCGGGACAGGGCCCCTACGAGCAGTACTTC.

The chain uses TRBV18 and TRBJ1-2; 11 nucleotides match TRBD1. The CDR3 has 14 amino acids. The germline CDR1 and CDR2 sequences are KGHSH and LQKENI. Losses at the gene ends were 3 bases for V and 6 bases for J; bases not matched to a gene: 3. CDR3 protein: CASSPLGQGDGYTF. DNA of the CDR3: TGTGCCAGCTCACCGCTGGGACAGGGGGATGGCTACACCTTC.

The chain links TRBV6-5 to TRBJ1-5; 11 bases map to TRBD1. CDR1 and CDR2 from the germline V gene are MNHEY and SVGAGI. V shed 2 bases and J 5 bases; nucleotides not matched to a gene: 2. CDR3 length: 15 amino acids. CDR3 region: CASSYQGQGDQPQHF. Here the CDR3 DNA reads TGTGCCAGCAGTTACCAGGGACAGGGGGATCAGCCCCAGCATTTT.

This clone is a singleton in its sample. This rearrangement joins TRBV18 to TRBJ1-1; D perhaps matches TRBD1 (5 bases). Looked up from germline, CDR1 is KGHSH and CDR2 is LQKENI. V was clipped by 1 base and J by 8 bases, with 8 bases between them. The CDR3 is 12 amino acids. This chain's CDR3 is CASSPLGGEAFF. CDR3 coding DNA: TGTGCCAGCTCACCACTGGGGGGGGAAGCTTTCTTT.

The chain has TRBV5-6 and TRBJ1-1, with a tentative D call TRBD1 (5 bases). With 5 bases removed from V and 3 bases from J, the gap between germline ends came to 17 bases. The CDR3 is 15 amino acids. Germline V CDR1 and CDR2: SGHDT, YYEEEE. The CDR3 coding sequence is TGTGCCAGCAGGGGGGGTGGGGAGAGCGACACTGAAGCTTTCTTT. As protein: CASRGGGESDTEAFF. The variable domain in full, completed from reference TRBV5-6 and TRBJ1-1, reads DAGVTQSPTHLIKTRGQQVTLRCSPKSGHDTVSWYQQALGQGPQFIFQYYEEEERQRGNFPDRFSGHQFPNYSSELNVNALLLGDSALYLCASRGGGESDTEAFFGQGTRLTVV.

The chain combines TRBV19 with TRBJ1-6; 11 nucleotides match TRBD1. Per the germline V gene, CDR1 is LNHDA and CDR2 is SQIVND (reference sequence). Trimming took 8 bases from V and 5 from J; bases not matched to a gene: 2. This CDR3 comprises 14 residues. CDR3 in amino acids: CASWTGGHNSPLHF. DNA of the CDR3: TGTGCCAGTTGGACAGGGGGCCATAATTCACCCCTCCACTTT.

V and J are TRBV7-2 and TRBJ2-1; 11 bases match TRBD2. Germline CDR1 SGHTA, CDR2 FQGNSA. This CDR3 comprises 16 residues. Germline trimming cut 6 bases from V and 3 bases from J; bases unmatched to any gene: 7. In DNA, the CDR3 is TGTGCCAGCAGGGGGGGAGGGACTAGCGGCTACAATGAGCAGTTCTTC. It encodes CASRGGGTSGYNEQFF.